This T cell receptor (beta chain) was obtained from a study of cytomegalovirus exposure and HLA in healthy donors. At collection, donors were nominally healthy, but unrecorded immune exposures were probable. PCR employed 60 Vbeta and 13 Jbeta primers. This table comes from immunoSEQ multiplex PCR, and its TCRdb copy is limited to in-frame clones, with some not included. The table has about 150,000 clones, more than 75% seen once; the top ten hold 10% to 15%. The receptor's source is a man between 25 and 39 years old in good health and CMV-seropositive. Material for sequencing was PBMCs.

The CDR3 loop is CASSLSPGKETDTQYF. The DNA of the CDR3 is TGTGCCAGCAGTTTATCACCAGGGAAAGAGACAGATACGCAGTATTTT. V and J are TRBV28 and TRBJ2-3; D may be TRBD1 (5 bases). The length of the CDR3 is 16 residues. The V gene's germline CDR1 is MDHEN and CDR2 SYDVKM. V gave up 1 base and J gave up 3 bases, with 14 bases separating them.